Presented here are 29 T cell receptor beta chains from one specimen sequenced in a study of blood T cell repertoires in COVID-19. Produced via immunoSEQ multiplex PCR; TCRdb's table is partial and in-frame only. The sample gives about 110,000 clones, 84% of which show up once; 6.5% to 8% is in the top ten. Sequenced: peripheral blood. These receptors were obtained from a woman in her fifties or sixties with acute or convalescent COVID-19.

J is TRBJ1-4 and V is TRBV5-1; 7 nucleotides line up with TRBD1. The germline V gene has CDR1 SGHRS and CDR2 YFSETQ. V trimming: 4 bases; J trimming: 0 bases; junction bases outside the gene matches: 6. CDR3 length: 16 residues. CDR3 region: CASSPTGSATNEKLFF. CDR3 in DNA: TGCGCCAGCAGCCCGACAGGGAGTGCAACTAATGAAAAACTGTTTTTT.

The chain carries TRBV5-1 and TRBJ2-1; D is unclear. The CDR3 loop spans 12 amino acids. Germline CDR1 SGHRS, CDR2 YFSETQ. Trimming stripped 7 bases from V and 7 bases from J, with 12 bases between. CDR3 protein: CASLDTANEQFF. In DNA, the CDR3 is TGCGCCAGCCTTGACACCGCGAATGAGCAGTTCTTC.

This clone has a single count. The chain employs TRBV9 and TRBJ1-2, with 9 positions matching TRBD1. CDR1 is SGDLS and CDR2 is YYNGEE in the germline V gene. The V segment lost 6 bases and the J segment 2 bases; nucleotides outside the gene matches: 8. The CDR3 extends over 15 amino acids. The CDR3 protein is CASKGGGQGNYGYTF. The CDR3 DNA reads TGTGCCAGCAAAGGAGGGGGACAGGGAAACTATGGCTACACCTTC.

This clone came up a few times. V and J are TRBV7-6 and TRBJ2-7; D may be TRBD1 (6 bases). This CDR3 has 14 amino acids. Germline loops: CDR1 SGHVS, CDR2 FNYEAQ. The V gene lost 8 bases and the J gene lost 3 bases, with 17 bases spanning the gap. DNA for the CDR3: TGTGCCAGCTCCTTTACCGGGACAAACTACGAGCAGTACTTC. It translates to CASSFTGTNYEQYF.

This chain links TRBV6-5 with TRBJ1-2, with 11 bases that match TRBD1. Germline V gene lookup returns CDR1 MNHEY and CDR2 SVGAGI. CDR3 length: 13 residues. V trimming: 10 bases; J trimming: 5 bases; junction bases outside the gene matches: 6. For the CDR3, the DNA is TGTGCCACCACGGGACAGGGGGTTTATGGCTACACCTTC. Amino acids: CATTGQGVYGYTF.

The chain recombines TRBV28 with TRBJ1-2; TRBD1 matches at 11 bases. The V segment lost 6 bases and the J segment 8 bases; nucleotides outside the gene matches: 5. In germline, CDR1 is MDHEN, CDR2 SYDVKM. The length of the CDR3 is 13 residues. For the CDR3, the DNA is TGTGCCAGCAGCGGACAGGGGGCTCTCGGCTACACCTTC. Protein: CASSGQGALGYTF.

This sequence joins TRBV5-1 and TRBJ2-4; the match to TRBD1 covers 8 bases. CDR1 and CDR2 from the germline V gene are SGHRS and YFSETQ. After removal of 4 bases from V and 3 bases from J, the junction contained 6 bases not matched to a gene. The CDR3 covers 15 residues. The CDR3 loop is CASSTLQGDKNIQYF. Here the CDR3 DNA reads TGCGCCAGCAGCACACTACAGGGGGACAAAAACATTCAGTACTTC.

The CDR3: CASSTQTGNYGYTF. CDR3 coding DNA: TGTGCCAGCAGTACTCAGACAGGGAACTATGGCTACACCTTC. This chain connects TRBV27 to TRBJ1-2; the match to TRBD1 covers 7 bases. J lost 2 bases, V lost 5 bases, and 5 bases had no gene match. Germline V CDR1 and CDR2: MNHEY, SMNVEV (reference sequence). This CDR3 comprises 14 residues.

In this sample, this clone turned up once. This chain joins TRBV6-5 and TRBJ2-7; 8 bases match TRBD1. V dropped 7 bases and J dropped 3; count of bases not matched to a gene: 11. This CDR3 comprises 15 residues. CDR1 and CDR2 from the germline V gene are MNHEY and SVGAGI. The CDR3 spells CASTRQGLGNYEQYF. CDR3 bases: TGTGCCAGCACACGACAGGGGTTGGGAAACTACGAGCAGTACTTC.

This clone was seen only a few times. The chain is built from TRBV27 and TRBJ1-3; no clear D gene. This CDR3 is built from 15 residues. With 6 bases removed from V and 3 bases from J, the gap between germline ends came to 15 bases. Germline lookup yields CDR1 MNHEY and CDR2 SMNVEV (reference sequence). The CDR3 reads CASSLHGVYGNTIYF. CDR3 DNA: TGTGCCAGCAGCCTCCATGGAGTATATGGAAACACCATATATTTT.

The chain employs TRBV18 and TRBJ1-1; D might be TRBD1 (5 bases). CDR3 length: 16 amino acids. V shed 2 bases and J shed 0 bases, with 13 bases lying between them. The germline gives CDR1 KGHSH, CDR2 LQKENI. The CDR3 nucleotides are TGTGCCAGCTCACCAAGCCTCCGACAGATGAACACTGAAGCTTTCTTT. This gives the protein CASSPSLRQMNTEAFF.

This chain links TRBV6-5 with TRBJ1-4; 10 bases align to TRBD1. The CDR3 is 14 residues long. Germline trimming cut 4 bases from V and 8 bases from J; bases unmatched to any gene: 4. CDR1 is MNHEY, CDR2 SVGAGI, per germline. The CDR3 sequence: CASSLSGQGEKLFF. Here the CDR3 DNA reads TGTGCCAGCAGTTTATCGGGACAGGGGGAAAAACTGTTTTTT.

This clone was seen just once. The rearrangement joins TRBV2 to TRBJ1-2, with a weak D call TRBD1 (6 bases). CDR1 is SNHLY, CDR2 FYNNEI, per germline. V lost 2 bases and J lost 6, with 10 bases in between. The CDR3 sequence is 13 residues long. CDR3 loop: CASSESGQNGYTF. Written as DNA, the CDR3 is TGTGCCAGCAGTGAATCTGGACAGAATGGCTACACCTTC.

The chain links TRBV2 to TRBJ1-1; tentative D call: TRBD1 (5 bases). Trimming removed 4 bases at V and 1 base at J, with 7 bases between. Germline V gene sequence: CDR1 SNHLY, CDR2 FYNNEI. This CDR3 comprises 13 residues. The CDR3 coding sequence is TGTGCCAGCAGTGGACAGCCGAACACTGAAGCTTTCTTT. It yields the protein CASSGQPNTEAFF.

CDR3 in DNA: TGTGCCAGCAGCGAGCAGGTGGGGCTTTCCTATGGCTACACCTTC. Protein: CASSEQVGLSYGYTF. This chain joins TRBV5-4 and TRBJ1-2; possibly TRBD1 for D (5 bases). The CDR3 runs 15 residues. Germline V gene sequence: CDR1 SGHNT, CDR2 YYREEE (reference sequence). Between the trimmed V and J ends, which lost 4 bases and 4 bases, there was a span of 17 bases.

The CDR3 region has the DNA TGTGCCAGCAGCCAGGGGCCTCCTACGAGCGGGGCCCCCTACAATGAGCAGTTCTTC. Translated, it gives CASSQGPPTSGAPYNEQFF. V is TRBV3-1 (or the pseudogene TRBV3-2) and J is TRBJ2-1, with 7 bases fitting TRBD2. The V gene's germline CDR1 is LGHDT and CDR2 YNNKEL (reference sequence). The junction had 16 bases not matched to a gene; V was cut back by 3 bases and J by 2 bases. CDR3 size: 19 residues.

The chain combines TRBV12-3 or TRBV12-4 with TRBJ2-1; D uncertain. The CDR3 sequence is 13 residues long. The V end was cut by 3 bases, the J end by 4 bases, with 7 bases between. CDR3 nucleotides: TGTGCCAGCAGTTTGCAGTGGTACAATGAGCAGTTCTTC. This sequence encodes CASSLQWYNEQFF.

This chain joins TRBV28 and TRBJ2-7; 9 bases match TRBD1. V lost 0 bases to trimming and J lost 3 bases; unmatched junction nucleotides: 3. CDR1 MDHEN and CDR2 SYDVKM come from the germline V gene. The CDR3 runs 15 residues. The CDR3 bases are TGTGCCAGCAGTTTATGGGGGACAGGGAGCTACGAGCAGTACTTC. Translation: CASSLWGTGSYEQYF.

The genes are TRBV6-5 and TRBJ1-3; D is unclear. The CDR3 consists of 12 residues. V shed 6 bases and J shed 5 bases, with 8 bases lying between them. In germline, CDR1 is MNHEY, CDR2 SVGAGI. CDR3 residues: CASSPSRNTIYF. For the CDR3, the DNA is TGTGCCAGCAGCCCGAGTCGAAACACCATATATTTT.

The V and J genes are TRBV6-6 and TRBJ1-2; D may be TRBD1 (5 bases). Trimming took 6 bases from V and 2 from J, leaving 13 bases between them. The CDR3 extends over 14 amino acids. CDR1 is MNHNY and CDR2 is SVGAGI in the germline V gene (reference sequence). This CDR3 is CASRPPQENYGYTF. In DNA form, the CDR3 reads TGTGCCAGCAGACCCCCACAGGAAAACTATGGCTACACCTTC.

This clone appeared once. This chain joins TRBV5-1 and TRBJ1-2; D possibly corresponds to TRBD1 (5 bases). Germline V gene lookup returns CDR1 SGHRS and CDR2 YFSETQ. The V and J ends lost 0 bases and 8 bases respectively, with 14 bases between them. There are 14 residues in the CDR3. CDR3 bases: TGCGCCAGCAGCTTGGAAGGAGGGGCGAGCGGCTACACCTTC. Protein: CASSLEGGASGYTF.

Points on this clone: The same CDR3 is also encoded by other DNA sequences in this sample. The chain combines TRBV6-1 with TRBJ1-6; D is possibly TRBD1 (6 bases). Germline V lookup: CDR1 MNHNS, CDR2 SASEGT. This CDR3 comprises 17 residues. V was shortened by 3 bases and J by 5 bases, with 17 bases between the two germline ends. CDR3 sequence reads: CASSENRVSYDNSPLHF. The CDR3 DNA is TGTGCCAGCAGTGAGAACAGGGTTAGCTACGATAATTCACCCCTCCACTTT.

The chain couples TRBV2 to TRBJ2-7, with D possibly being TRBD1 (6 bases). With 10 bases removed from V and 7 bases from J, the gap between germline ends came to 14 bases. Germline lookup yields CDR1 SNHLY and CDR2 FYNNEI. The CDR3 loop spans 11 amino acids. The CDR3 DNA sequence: TGTGCCACCGCATCCGGACAGGAGCAGTACTTC. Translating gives CATASGQEQYF. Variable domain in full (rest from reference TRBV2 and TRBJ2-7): EPEVTQTPSHQVTQMGQEVILRCVPISNHLYFYWYRQILGQKVEFLVSFYNNEISEKSEIFDDQFSVERPDGSNFTLKIRSTKLEDSAMYFCATASGQEQYFGPGTRLTVT.

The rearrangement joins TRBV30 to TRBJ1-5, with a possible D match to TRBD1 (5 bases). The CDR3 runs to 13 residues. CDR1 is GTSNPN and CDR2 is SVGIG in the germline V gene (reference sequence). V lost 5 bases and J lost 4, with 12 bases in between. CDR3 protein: CAWAQEGNQPQHF. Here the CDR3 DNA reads TGTGCCTGGGCACAGGAAGGGAATCAGCCCCAGCATTTT.

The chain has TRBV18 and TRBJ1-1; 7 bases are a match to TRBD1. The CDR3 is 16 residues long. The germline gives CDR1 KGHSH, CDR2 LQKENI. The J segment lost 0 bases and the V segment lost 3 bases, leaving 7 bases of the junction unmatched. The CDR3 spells CASSPDPQGLNTEAFF. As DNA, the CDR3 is TGTGCCAGCTCACCCGACCCACAGGGGTTGAACACTGAAGCTTTCTTT.

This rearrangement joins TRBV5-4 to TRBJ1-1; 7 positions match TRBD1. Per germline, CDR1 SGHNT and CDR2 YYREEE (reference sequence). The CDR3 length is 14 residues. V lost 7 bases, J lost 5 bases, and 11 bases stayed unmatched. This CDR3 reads CASGRDSQITEAFF. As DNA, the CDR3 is TGTGCCAGCGGCAGGGACAGCCAAATAACTGAAGCTTTCTTT.

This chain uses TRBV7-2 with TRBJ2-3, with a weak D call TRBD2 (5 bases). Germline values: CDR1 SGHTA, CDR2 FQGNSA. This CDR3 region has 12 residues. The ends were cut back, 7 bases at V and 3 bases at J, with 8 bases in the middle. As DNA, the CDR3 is TGTGCCAGCAACTGGAGGACAGATACGCAGTATTTT. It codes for CASNWRTDTQYF. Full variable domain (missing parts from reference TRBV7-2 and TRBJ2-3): GAGVSQSPSNKVTEKGKDVELRCDPISGHTALYWYRQSLGQGLEFLIYFQGNSAPDKSGLPSDRFSAERTGGSVSTLTIQRTQQEDSAVYLCASNWRTDTQYFGPGTRLTVL.

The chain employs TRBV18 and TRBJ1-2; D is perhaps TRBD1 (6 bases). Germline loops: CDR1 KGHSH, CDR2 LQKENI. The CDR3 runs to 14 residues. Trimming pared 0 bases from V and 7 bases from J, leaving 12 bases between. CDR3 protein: CASSPPNRESGYTF. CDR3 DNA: TGTGCCAGCTCACCACCGAACAGGGAAAGTGGCTACACCTTC.

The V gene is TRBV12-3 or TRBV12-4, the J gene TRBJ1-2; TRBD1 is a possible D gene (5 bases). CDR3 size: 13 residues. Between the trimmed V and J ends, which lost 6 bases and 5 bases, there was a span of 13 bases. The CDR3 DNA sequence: TGTGCCAGCAGCGGGGGTGCTAGGTATGGCTACACCTTC. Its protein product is CASSGGARYGYTF.